The T cell receptor (beta chain) described here comes from a study of blood T cells in healthy people across ages. For this clonotype: Its antigen is as yet unknown.

Findings and limits, study-wide: Estimates based on one million T cells were treated as lower bounds. CMV status of donors was unknown, possibly confounding expanded clonotype changes.

A second about 6 to 11 cycle PCR used barcoded and J-beta primers. Using its own MiXCR run on the 5' RACE reads, TCRdb lists one record per CDR3 protein. The sample has fewer than 1.5 million distinct CDR3 sequences, 40% to 50% seen once. Isolated PBMCs totaled at least 6.5 million in each sample. Trimming shortened V by 4 bases and J by 2 bases, and 16 bases separated the two germline ends. This CDR3 is 16 amino acids long. Per germline, CDR1 SGHRS and CDR2 YFSETQ. Material for sequencing was blood. The chain has TRBV5-1 and TRBJ2-1; D call uncertain. This TCR was sampled from a woman in her late teens or twenties in good health. CDR3 region: CASSATSGPPYNEQFF. Written as DNA, the CDR3 is TGCGCCAGCAGCGCTACCTCCGGGCCGCCCTACAATGAGCAGTTCTTC.